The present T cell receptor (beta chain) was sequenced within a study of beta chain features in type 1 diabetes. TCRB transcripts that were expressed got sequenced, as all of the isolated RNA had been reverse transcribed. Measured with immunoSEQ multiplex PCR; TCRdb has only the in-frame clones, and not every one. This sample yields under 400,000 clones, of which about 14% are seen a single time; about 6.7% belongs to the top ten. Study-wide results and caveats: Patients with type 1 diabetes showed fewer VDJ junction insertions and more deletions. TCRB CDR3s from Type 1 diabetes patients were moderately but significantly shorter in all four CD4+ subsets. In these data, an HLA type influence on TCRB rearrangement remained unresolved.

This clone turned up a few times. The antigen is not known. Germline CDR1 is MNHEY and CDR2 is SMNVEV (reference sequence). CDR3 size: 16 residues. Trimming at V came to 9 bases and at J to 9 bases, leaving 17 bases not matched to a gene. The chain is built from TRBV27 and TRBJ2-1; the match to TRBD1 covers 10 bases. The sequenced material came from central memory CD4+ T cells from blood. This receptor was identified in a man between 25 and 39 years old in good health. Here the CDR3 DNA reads TGTGCCAGTGCTTCTCAGACAGGGGGCTCAATTTCTGAGCAGTTCTTC. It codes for CASASQTGGSISEQFF.